This T cell receptor (beta chain) was sequenced for a study of cytomegalovirus exposure and HLA in healthy donors. General study findings and limits: Researchers catalogued about 150 TCR beta chains as cytomegalovirus-associated. In an earlier analysis, productive rearrangement rates for most beta V segments clustered near 87% or 30%.

Researchers ran the PCR with 60 Vbeta and 13 Jbeta primers. Generated by immunoSEQ multiplex PCR, the TCRdb table keeps only in-frame clones and is missing some. This table holds 150,000 to 200,000 clones, 80% found once. Notes on this clone: What it binds is not known.

The germline CDR1 and CDR2 sequences are SGHNT and YYREEE (reference sequence). Trimming cost V 2 bases and J 6 bases, with 12 bases left between them. This CDR3 is built from 13 residues. The study sampled nominally healthy donors, though unrecorded immune exposures were likely. This clonotype was obtained from a boy younger than 18 in good health and CMV-seronegative. Specimen: PBMCs. The chain links TRBV5-4 to TRBJ2-7, with D perhaps matching TRBD1 (6 bases). CDR3 DNA: TGTGCCAGCAGCTTACCAGGGGCTGCCGAGCAGTACTTC. Its protein is CASSLPGAAEQYF.